These 6 T cell receptor beta chains were sequenced from one sample in a study of CD8 T cells in ankylosing spondylitis. TCRdb fed the 5' RACE reads into MiXCR, producing one record per CDR3 protein. The top ten hold approximately 40% of the sample, which has 200,000 to 250,000 distinct CDR3 sequences, about 18% seen once. The antigens these receptors bind are not known. Study-wide results and caveats: What seemed typical of ankylosing spondylitis blood was a TCR beta motif built from roughly eight highly homologous variants.

Sequences were obtained from blood, either unsorted or a sorted T cell fraction (not recorded which). The receptor source for this set is a male donor with ankylosing spondylitis.

This clonotype was observed many times. CDR3 sequence reads: CASSFGGQVNTGELFF. DNA for the CDR3: TGTGCCAGCAGTTTTGGGGGACAGGTGAACACCGGGGAGCTGTTTTTT. V is TRBV12-3 or TRBV12-4 and J is TRBJ2-2; TRBD1 matches 8 bases. V lost 3 bases and J lost 1; bases outside the gene matches: 4. The CDR3 is 16 residues long.

The J gene is TRBJ2-1, the V gene TRBV5-1; TRBD2 might be the D (7 bases). V was trimmed by 0 bases and J by 1 base, leaving 11 bases between them. Germline CDR1 and CDR2: SGHRS and YFSETQ. The length of the CDR3 is 16 residues. The CDR3 bases are TGCGCCAGCAGCTTGGAGGGGGGGTTTTCCTACAATGAGCAGTTCTTC. Residues: CASSLEGGFSYNEQFF.

This clonotype was counted at least ten times. V and J are TRBV28 and TRBJ1-1; D not resolved. The CDR3 totals 12 residues. V gave up 3 bases and J gave up 1 base, with 3 bases separating them. Germline CDR1 and CDR2: MDHEN and SYDVKM. For the CDR3, the DNA is TGTGCCAGCAGTTTTGCGAACACTGAAGCTTTCTTT. It codes for CASSFANTEAFF.

CDR3 coding DNA: TGTGCCAGCAGTTTAGGGGTGGTAGAAACTGAAGCTTTCTTT. Encoded protein: CASSLGVVETEAFF. J is TRBJ1-1 and V is TRBV12-3 or TRBV12-4, with D unclear. Trimming took off 1 base at V and 5 bases at J, with 11 bases between the two ends. CDR3 size: 14 residues.

The chain recombines TRBV27 with TRBJ2-7; a possible D gene is TRBD1 (6 bases). CDR3 length: 16 residues. Trimming took off 5 bases at V and 3 bases at J, with 20 bases between the two ends. Germline V gene sequence: CDR1 MNHEY, CDR2 SMNVEV (reference sequence). The CDR3 loop reads CASSGGLGHSFYEQYF. In DNA form, the CDR3 reads TGTGCCAGCAGTGGAGGACTGGGACATTCGTTCTACGAGCAGTACTTC.

A few counts support this clonotype. CDR3 sequence (DNA): TGTGCCAGCAGCGGGAGGAAGGCAGATACGCAGTATTTT. Its translation: CASSGRKADTQYF. The genes are TRBV28 and TRBJ2-3; 7 bases line up with TRBD2. Germline lookup yields CDR1 MDHEN and CDR2 SYDVKM. The CDR3 loop spans 13 amino acids. The junction had 4 bases not matched to a gene; V was cut back by 6 bases and J by 4 bases.